The 13 T cell receptor beta chains given below trace back to one sample, sequenced in a study of blood T cell repertoires in COVID-19. Assay: immunoSEQ multiplex PCR; the TCRdb copy retains only in-frame clones and omits some. The table has under 30,000 clones, about 85% seen once. The source material was peripheral blood. The receptors were sampled from a human donor in a cohort sampled during active COVID-19.

This chain links TRBV30 with TRBJ1-1; TRBD1 is a possible D gene (6 bases). CDR1 is GTSNPN and CDR2 is SVGIG in the germline V gene (reference sequence). The V gene lost 5 bases and the J gene lost 1 base, with 17 bases spanning the gap. This CDR3 is built from 15 residues. This CDR3 reads CAWVIQGEGNTEAFF. The DNA for the CDR3 is TGTGCCTGGGTTATACAGGGTGAGGGGAACACTGAAGCTTTCTTT.

V is TRBV19 and J is TRBJ1-6; 8 bases are shared with TRBD1. The CDR3 runs to 16 residues. J was trimmed by 7 bases and V by 5 bases; bases with no gene match: 10. Germline V gene sequence: CDR1 LNHDA, CDR2 SQIVND (reference sequence). The CDR3 reads CASSPNTGTGNSPLHF. The CDR3 nucleotides read TGTGCCAGTAGTCCTAATACCGGGACAGGCAATTCACCCCTCCACTTT.

The chain couples TRBV2 to TRBJ2-5; 10 positions match TRBD2. The germline V gene has CDR1 SNHLY and CDR2 FYNNEI. The CDR3 is 14 amino acids. J gave up 6 bases and V 4 bases, and 5 bases lay outside the gene matches. The CDR3 protein is CASSGPTSGQTQYF. The CDR3 bases are TGTGCCAGCAGTGGCCCGACTAGCGGGCAGACCCAGTACTTC.

The gene calls are TRBV10-3 and TRBJ2-7; 7 nucleotides agree with TRBD1. This CDR3 is 14 amino acids long. V was clipped by 6 bases and J by 3 bases; unmatched bases: 8. Germline lookup yields CDR1 ENHRY and CDR2 SYGVKD. CDR3 nucleotide sequence: TGTGCCATCAGCCCTGGACAGGCTAACTACGAGCAGTACTTC. The encoded protein is CAISPGQANYEQYF.

CDR3 amino acids: CASRQGQGGDGTF. CDR3 DNA sequence: TGTGCCAGCAGACAGGGACAGGGAGGTGATGGCACCTTC. V gene TRBV3-1 (or the pseudogene TRBV3-2) combines with J gene TRBJ1-2; 9 bases fit TRBD1. CDR3 length equals 13 residues. The germline gives CDR1 LGHDT, CDR2 YNNKEL (reference sequence). With V trimmed by 6 bases and J by 13 bases, 12 bases remained unmatched.

The chain links TRBV12-3 or TRBV12-4 to TRBJ2-1; D is uncertain. This CDR3 has 12 amino acids. Trimming stripped 7 bases from V and 6 bases from J, with 10 bases between. The CDR3 bases are TGTGCCAGCAACCTAGACGCCAATGAGCAGTTCTTC. Translating gives CASNLDANEQFF.

This clone was counted a single time. V is TRBV2 and J is TRBJ2-7, with a possible D match to TRBD2 (6 bases). V was trimmed by 7 bases and J by 3 bases, leaving 16 bases between them. The CDR3 spans 14 residues. The germline gives CDR1 SNHLY, CDR2 FYNNEI. The CDR3 DNA is TGTGCCAGCAAGACGGGGGAGGTTGGCTACGAGCAGTACTTC. Its translation: CASKTGEVGYEQYF.

The chain carries TRBV6-4 and TRBJ2-7; TRBD2 matches at 12 bases. The CDR3 is made up of 18 amino acids. V lost 6 bases and J lost 0; bases outside the gene matches: 12. CDR1 is MRHNA, CDR2 SNTAGT, per germline. In DNA, the CDR3 is TGTGCCAGCAGGACGCCGGGACTAGCGGGTACGGTCTCCTACGAGCAGTACTTC. This translates into CASRTPGLAGTVSYEQYF.

The chain combines TRBV30 with TRBJ2-1; 13 positions match TRBD2. Germline trimming cut 8 bases from V and 7 bases from J; bases unmatched to any gene: 11. The CDR3 loop spans 15 amino acids. Germline CDR1 GTSNPN, CDR2 SVGIG (reference sequence). The CDR3 DNA reads TGTGCCACCCCCGGGACTAGCGGGACAAGGAATGAGCAGTTCTTC. This codes for CATPGTSGTRNEQFF.

CDR3 sequence reads: CASSVTASSYNEQFF. In DNA, the CDR3 is TGCGCCAGCAGCGTGACTGCCTCGTCCTACAATGAGCAGTTCTTC. The chain couples TRBV5-1 to TRBJ2-1; D uncertain. This CDR3 contains 15 residues. V lost 4 bases to trimming and J lost 1 base, with 12 bases between them. Per germline, CDR1 SGHRS and CDR2 YFSETQ. The full variable domain, with the rest looked up from reference TRBV5-1 and TRBJ2-1, is KAGVTQTPRYLIKTRGQQVTLSCSPISGHRSVSWYQQTPGQGLQFLFEYFSETQRNKGNFPGRFSGRQFSNSRSEMNVSTLELGDSALYLCASSVTASSYNEQFFGPGTRLTVL.

The J gene is TRBJ2-4, the V gene TRBV2; 9 nucleotides match TRBD1. Per the germline V gene, CDR1 is SNHLY and CDR2 is FYNNEI. Unmatched junction bases numbered 10, after V lost 7 bases and J lost 9 bases. This CDR3 comprises 14 residues. This CDR3 is CASTGSGTGFIQYF. The CDR3 coding sequence is TGTGCCAGCACAGGGTCAGGGACAGGGTTCATTCAGTACTTC.

The chain uses TRBV5-8 and TRBJ2-1, with 8 bases lining up with TRBD1. CDR3 length equals 16 residues. J lost 2 bases, V lost 0 bases, and 4 bases had no gene match. Germline loops: CDR1 SGHTS, CDR2 YDEGEE. This CDR3 reads CASSLVSGGPYNEQFF. The CDR3 region has the DNA TGTGCCAGCAGCTTGGTTTCAGGGGGCCCCTACAATGAGCAGTTCTTC.

This chain connects TRBV29-1 to TRBJ1-4, with 10 bases that match TRBD1. V lost 6 bases and J lost 5; bases outside the gene matches: 3. This CDR3 has 13 residues. Per the germline V gene, CDR1 is SQVTM and CDR2 is ANQGSEA. The CDR3 DNA follows: TGCAGCGTGCCGGGACAGGGGAATGAAAAACTGTTTTTT. Its translation is CSVPGQGNEKLFF.